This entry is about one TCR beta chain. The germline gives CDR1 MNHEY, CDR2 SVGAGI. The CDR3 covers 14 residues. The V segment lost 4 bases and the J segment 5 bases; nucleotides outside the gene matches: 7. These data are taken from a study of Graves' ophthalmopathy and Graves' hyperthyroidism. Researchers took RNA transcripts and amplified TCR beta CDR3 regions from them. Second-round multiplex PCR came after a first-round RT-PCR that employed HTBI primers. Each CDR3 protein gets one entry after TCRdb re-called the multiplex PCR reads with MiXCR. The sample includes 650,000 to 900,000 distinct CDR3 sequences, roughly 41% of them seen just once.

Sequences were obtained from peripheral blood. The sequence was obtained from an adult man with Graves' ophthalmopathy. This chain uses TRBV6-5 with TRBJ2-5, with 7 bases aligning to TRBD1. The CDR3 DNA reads TGTGCCAGCAGTTCAGACAGGGCTGTGGAGACCCAGTACTTC. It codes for CASSSDRAVETQYF.